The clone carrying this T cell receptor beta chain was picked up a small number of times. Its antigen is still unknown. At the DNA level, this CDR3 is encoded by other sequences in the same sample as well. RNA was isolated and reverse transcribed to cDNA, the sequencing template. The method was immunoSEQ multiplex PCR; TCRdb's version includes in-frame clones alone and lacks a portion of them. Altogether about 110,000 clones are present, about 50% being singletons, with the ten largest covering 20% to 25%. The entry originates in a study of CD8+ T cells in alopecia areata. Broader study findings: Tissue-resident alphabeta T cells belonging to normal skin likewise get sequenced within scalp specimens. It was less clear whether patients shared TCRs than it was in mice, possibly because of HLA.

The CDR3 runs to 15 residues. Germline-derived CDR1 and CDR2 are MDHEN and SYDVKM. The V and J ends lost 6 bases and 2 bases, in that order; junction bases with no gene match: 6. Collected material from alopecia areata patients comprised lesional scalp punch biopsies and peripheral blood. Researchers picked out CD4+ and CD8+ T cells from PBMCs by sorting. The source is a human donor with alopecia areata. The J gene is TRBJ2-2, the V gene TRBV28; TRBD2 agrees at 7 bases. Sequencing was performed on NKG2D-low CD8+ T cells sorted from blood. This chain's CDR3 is CASSRLAANTGELFF. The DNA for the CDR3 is TGTGCCAGCAGCCGTCTAGCGGCAAACACCGGGGAGCTGTTTTTT.